This paragraph covers one T cell receptor (beta chain) sequence. These data belong to a study of T cell changes during pregnancy in multiple sclerosis. Sequencing used immunoSEQ multiplex PCR; TCRdb keeps in-frame clones, though not all of them. Here the sample spans approximately 43,000 clones, roughly 93% being singletons. Germline CDR1 reads SEHNR; CDR2 reads FQNEAQ (reference sequence). V dropped 1 base and J dropped 2; count of bases not matched to a gene: 2. This CDR3 spans 15 amino acids. The rearrangement uses TRBV7-9 and TRBJ1-2; 9 bases are shared with TRBD1. This clonotype was sampled from a female donor with multiple sclerosis, enrolled in a pregnancy study. The sequencing here drew on CD8+ T cells from peripheral blood mononuclear cells, taken after pregnancy. CDR3 in amino acids: CASSLVGTGNYGYTF. Here the CDR3 DNA reads TGTGCCAGCAGCTTAGTGGGGACAGGGAACTATGGCTACACCTTC.